This T cell receptor beta chain was recovered during a study of CD8 T cells in Susac syndrome. Reverse transcription of 0.5 to 1 ug RNA was performed with random hexamers. Amplification of TCR beta CDR3 by immunoSEQ multiplex PCR spanned 54 Vbeta and 13 Jbeta. TCRdb ran MiXCR on the immunoSEQ multiplex PCR reads and lists one entry per CDR3 protein. The sample consists of fewer than 150,000 distinct CDR3 sequences, approximately 90% of them appearing once. Negative isolation was used for CD8+ and CD4+ T cells and FACS enrichment for TEMRA cells. The CDR3 extends over 15 amino acids. With V trimmed by 2 bases and J by 4 bases, 2 bases remained unmatched. Germline-derived CDR1 and CDR2 are SGHTA and FQGNSA.

The sample comprised CD8+ T cells from PBMCs. This receptor was identified in a human donor with multiple sclerosis. The chain couples TRBV7-2 to TRBJ2-3; 11 bases are shared with TRBD2. CDR3 coding DNA: TGTGCCAGCAGCTTACTAGCGGGAGGACCAGATACGCAGTATTTT. Residues: CASSLLAGGPDTQYF.